The rows below give T cell receptor beta chains drawn from one sample of a study of shared clonotypes between healthy human individuals. Assay: immunoSEQ multiplex PCR; the TCRdb copy retains only in-frame clones and omits some. The sample records roughly 680,000 clones, 72% being singletons. What was sequenced was memory CD4+ T cells sorted from blood. All receptors derive from a woman in her thirties in good health. The CDR3 runs from the conserved cysteine through the conserved F or W. A D gene is named only where the DNA matches it firmly. Only some rows state a clone size, as once, few, many or a class for expanded clones.

len | j_gene | v_gene | abundance | d_gene | CDR3aa | CDR3nt
20 | TRBJ2-3 | TRBV11-3 | - | TRBD2 | CASSLEGYGLAGDNTDTQYF | TGTGCCAGCAGCTTAGAAGGTTATGGACTAGCGGGAGATAACACAGATACGCAGTATTTT
14 | TRBJ1-1 | TRBV5-1 | - | TRBD1 | CASSSQGAGTEAFF | TGCGCCAGCAGCTCACAGGGGGCAGGTACTGAAGCTTTCTTT
15 | TRBJ2-6 | TRBV6-5 | - | - | CASSPLYSGANVLTF | TGTGCCAGCAGTCCCCTATACTCTGGGGCCAACGTCCTGACTTTC
16 | TRBJ2-1 | TRBV19 | - | - | CASSVTGTESYNEQFF | TGTGCCAGTAGTGTGACCGGGACGGAATCCTACAATGAGCAGTTCTTC
14 | TRBJ2-7 | TRBV7-9 | - | - | CASSRIQGFHEQYF | TGTGCCAGCAGCCGCATTCAGGGTTTCCACGAGCAGTACTTC
16 | TRBJ2-3 | TRBV4-1 | - | TRBD1 | CASSPGTVPFTDTQYF | TGCGCCAGCAGCCCCGGGACAGTGCCTTTCACAGATACGCAGTATTTT
18 | TRBJ2-2 | TRBV4-1 | - | TRBD2 | CASSLRTSGRVRTGELFF | TGCGCCAGCAGCTTACGGACTAGCGGGAGAGTTCGCACCGGGGAGCTGTTTTTT
15 | TRBJ2-7 | TRBV19 | - | - | CASSMEPGYPIEQYF | TGTGCCAGTAGTATGGAACCAGGGTACCCCATCGAGCAGTACTTC
17 | TRBJ2-1 | TRBV5-8 | - | TRBD2 | CASSQDFGLPRGDEQFF | TGTGCCAGCAGCCAAGATTTTGGCCTCCCTCGGGGGGATGAGCAGTTCTTC
16 | TRBJ1-5 | TRBV7-4 | - | - | CASSFRDRYSNQPQHF | TGTGCCAGCAGCTTTCGGGACCGTTATAGCAATCAGCCCCAGCATTTT
14 | TRBJ1-2 | TRBV9 | - | TRBD1 | CARAGTERVRGYTF | TGTGCCAGAGCCGGGACAGAGCGGGTCCGAGGCTACACCTTC
15 | TRBJ2-2 | TRBV19 | few | TRBD2 | CASSILGLDTGELFF | TGTGCCAGTAGTATCCTGGGACTAGACACCGGGGAGCTGTTTTTT
16 | TRBJ2-7 | TRBV6-5 | - | TRBD1 | CASSYAFGQGAYEQYF | TGTGCCAGCAGTTACGCCTTTGGACAGGGGGCCTACGAGCAGTACTTC
13 | TRBJ1-5 | TRBV29-1 | - | - | CSVEGQDNQPQHF | TGCAGCGTTGAAGGGCAGGACAATCAGCCCCAGCATTTT
15 | TRBJ2-7 | TRBV28 | - | TRBD1 | CASSFGGTGPHEQYF | TGTGCCAGCAGTTTTGGGGGGACAGGGCCCCACGAGCAGTACTTC
13 | TRBJ1-1 | TRBV14 | - | - | CASSQVPAGRAFF | TGTGCCAGCAGCCAAGTCCCGGCCGGCCGAGCTTTCTTT
14 | TRBJ1-1 | TRBV18 | - | - | CASSPQARSTEAFF | TGTGCCAGCTCACCACAAGCCCGGAGCACTGAAGCTTTCTTT
12 | TRBJ2-7 | TRBV6-1 | few | - | CASSERYYEQYF | TGTGCCAGCAGTGAACGATACTACGAGCAGTACTTC
12 | TRBJ1-1 | TRBV5-4 | few | - | CASSLVDTEAFF | TGTGCCAGCAGCTTGGTTGACACTGAAGCTTTCTTT
15 | TRBJ2-1 | TRBV7-2 | - | - | CASSLESALVREQFF | TGTGCCAGCAGCTTAGAGTCGGCCCTAGTCAGGGAGCAGTTCTTC
14 | TRBJ1-1 | TRBV2 | - | - | CASSARTSLWEAFF | TGTGCCAGCAGTGCCCGGACATCCCTCTGGGAGGCTTTCTTT
15 | TRBJ1-4 | TRBV28 | - | - | CASSSAGATNEKLFF | TGTGCCAGCAGTTCCGCCGGTGCAACTAATGAAAAACTGTTTTTT
14 | TRBJ2-7 | TRBV19 | - | - | CASSTGTVSYEQYF | TGTGCCAGTAGTACCGGGACGGTAAGCTACGAGCAGTACTTC